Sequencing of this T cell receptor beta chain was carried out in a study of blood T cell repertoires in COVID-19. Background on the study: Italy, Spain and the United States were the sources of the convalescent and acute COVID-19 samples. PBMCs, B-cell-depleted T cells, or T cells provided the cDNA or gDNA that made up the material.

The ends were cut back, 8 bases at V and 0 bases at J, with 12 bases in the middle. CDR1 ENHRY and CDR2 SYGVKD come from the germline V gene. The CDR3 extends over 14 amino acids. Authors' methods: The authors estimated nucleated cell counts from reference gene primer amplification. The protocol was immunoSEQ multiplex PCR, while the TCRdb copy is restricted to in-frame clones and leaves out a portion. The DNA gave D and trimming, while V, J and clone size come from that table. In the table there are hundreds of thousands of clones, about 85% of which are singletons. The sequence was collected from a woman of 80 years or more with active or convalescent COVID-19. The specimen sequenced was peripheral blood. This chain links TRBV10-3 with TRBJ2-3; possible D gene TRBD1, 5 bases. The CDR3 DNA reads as TGTGCCATCCAACGACAGTCTAGCACAGATACGCAGTATTTT. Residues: CAIQRQSSTDTQYF.